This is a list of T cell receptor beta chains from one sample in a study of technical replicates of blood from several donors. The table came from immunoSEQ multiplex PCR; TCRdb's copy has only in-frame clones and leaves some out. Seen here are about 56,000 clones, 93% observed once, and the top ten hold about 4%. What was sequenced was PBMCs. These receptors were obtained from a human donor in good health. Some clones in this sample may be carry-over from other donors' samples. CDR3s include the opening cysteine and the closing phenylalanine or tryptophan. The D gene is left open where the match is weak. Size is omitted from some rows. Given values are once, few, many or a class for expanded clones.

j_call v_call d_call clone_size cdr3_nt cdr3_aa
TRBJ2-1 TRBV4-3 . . TGCGCCAGCAGCCAAGATTCTAGGGGGAAGGAGCAGTTCTTC CASSQDSRGKEQFF
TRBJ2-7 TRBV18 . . TGTGCCAGCTCACCAGGAGGGGCGAGCGAGCAGTACTTC CASSPGGASEQYF
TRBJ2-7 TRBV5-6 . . TGTGCCAGCAGCTCCCCTCTCACCGGACAGCAACCCTACGAGCAGTACTTC CASSSPLTGQQPYEQYF
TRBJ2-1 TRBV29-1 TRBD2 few TGCAGCGCAAACGGACTAGCGGGGAGCAATGAGCAGTTCTTC CSANGLAGSNEQFF
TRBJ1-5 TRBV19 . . TGTGCCAGTAGTATCGAGGGCTCAAGGGCTCAGCCCCAGCATTTT CASSIEGSRAQPQHF
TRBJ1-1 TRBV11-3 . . TGTGCCAGCAGCTTCCGACAAAACACTGAAGCTTTCTTT CASSFRQNTEAFF
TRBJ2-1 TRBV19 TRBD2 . TGTGCCAGTAGTAGTTGGCTAGCGGATCTATACAATGAGCAGTTCTTC CASSSWLADLYNEQFF
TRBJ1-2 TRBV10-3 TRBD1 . TGTGCCATCAGTGAGTCTGCGACAGGGGATGGCTACACCTTC CAISESATGDGYTF
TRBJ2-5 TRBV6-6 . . TGTGCCAGCAGTCTCGGGGAGACCCAGTACTTC CASSLGETQYF
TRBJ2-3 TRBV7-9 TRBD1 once TGTGCCACCTCCGGGACAGGAGTCCAGGAATTCAGGGAGTATTTT CATSGTGVQEFREYF
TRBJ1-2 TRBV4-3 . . TGCGCCAGCAGCCCGGCAGAGGGGGATGCCTACACCTTC CASSPAEGDAYTF
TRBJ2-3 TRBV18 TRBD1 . TGTGCCAGCTCCTTCGGACAGGGACGCACAGATACGCAGTATTTT CASSFGQGRTDTQYF
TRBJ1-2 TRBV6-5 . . TGTGCCAGCAGTTACGCGCAGGGAGGCTATGGCTACACCTTC CASSYAQGGYGYTF
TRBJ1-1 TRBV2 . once TGTGCCAGCAGAAGACAATCGGGGGGGAACACTGAAGCTTTCTTT CASRRQSGGNTEAFF
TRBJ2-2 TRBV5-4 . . TGTGCCAGCAGCTTGGCCGGGACAACAAACACCGGGGAGCTGTTTTTT CASSLAGTTNTGELFF
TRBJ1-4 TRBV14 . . TGTGCCAGCAGCCAGTCTGTCCTGGAAAAACTGTTTTTT CASSQSVLEKLFF
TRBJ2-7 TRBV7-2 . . TGTGCCAGCAGCCCAGGTTCCGAGCAGTACTTC CASSPGSEQYF
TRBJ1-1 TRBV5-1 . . TGCGCCAGCATCGGATGGCCGGGTTCTGAAGCTTTCTTT CASIGWPGSEAFF
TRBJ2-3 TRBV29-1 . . TGCAGCGTTTCTACCCGGGGCACAGATACGCAGTATTTT CSVSTRGTDTQYF
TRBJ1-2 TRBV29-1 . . TGCAGCGTTTCTCCTACCGGGTCTTTATTCGGCGAGGGCTACACCTTC CSVSPTGSLFGEGYTF
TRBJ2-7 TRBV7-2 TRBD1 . TGTGCCAGCAGCAGGGGCTGGGACAGGGGCAGCGAGCAGTACTTC CASSRGWDRGSEQYF
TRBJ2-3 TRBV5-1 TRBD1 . TGCGCCAGCAGCTTGGAAGGGGGCGGCACAGATACGCAGTATTTT CASSLEGGGTDTQYF
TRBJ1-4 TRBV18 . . TGTGCCAGCTCACCATATTATCCCAGCCCTTGGCGGGGTAATGAAAAACTGTTTTTT CASSPYYPSPWRGNEKLFF
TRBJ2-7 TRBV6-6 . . TGTGCCAGTTCCTCTGGGGACTGGTTAATCGAGCAGTACTTC CASSSGDWLIEQYF
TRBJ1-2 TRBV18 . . TGTGCCAGCTCACGGGGGGATGGCTACACCTTC CASSRGDGYTF
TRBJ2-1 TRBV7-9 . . TGTGCCAGCAGCCGTTTAACCAACAATGGGCAGTTCTTC CASSRLTNNGQFF
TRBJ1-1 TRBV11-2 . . TGTGCCAGCAGCTTACGCGGTGTTGAAGCTTTCTTT CASSLRGVEAFF